Detailed here is one TCR beta chain. This receptor's antigen is unknown. No base qualities exist here, and no much larger clone lies one base off it. CDR1 and CDR2 are read off the germline V gene as MNHEY and SVGAGI. Reading from cysteine to phenylalanine, the CDR3 counts 15 amino acids. Just the 45-base CDR3 DNA is kept, in frame starting at base 1. The germline V and J ends show losses of 4 bases and 7 bases respectively, and no gene match explains 8 bases of the junction. This sample was taken from a study of cytomegalovirus exposure and HLA in healthy donors (dated by TCRdb to about 2017). For the wider study: A later analysis indicated that the roughly 130 validation repertoires were generated on the platform also employed for the 600 to 750 repertoires of the first cohort. The study aimed to test whether signatures of past pathogen exposure could be identified by cataloging public T cell receptors. A separate validation cohort of over a hundred different subjects was used in addition to the roughly 700-subject first cohort. High-throughput TCR immunosequencing, statistical association of individual TCRs with disease status, and machine learning were combined to predict cytomegalovirus infection status. What the authors observed across the whole study: The study listed 150 to 200 TCR beta chains as associated with cytomegalovirus. The classifier was reported to diagnose cytomegalovirus status with high specificity and sensitivity in both the original and validation cohorts. A later analysis had no HLA typing for the validation cohort, so co-occurrence there was scored across all 110 or so repertoires. A later analysis found that TCRs clustered in the first cohort also tended to co-occur in the 120 validation repertoires, with more than 90% of cluster scores above 0. It was suggested by the authors that the approach could potentially be generalized to other disease states and immunological phenotypes. A few of the identified cytomegalovirus-associated TCR beta chains were confirmed in vitro to be specific for cytomegalovirus antigens. Across donors, most TCR sequences were observed very rarely, whereas some public TCRs were present in many individuals.

The donors were included in the validation cohort of roughly 120 subjects, a group kept apart from the roughly 680-subject first cohort. Receptor amplification or capture employed the immunoSEQ multiplex PCR assay. On the study's bioinformatics: A statistical classification framework was built to diagnose cytomegalovirus status from the catalog of TCR beta chain sequences. The table was pulled from immuneACCESS by TCRdb, which kept in-frame rearrangements only. Such tables lose some clones; where checked, under half of the loss comes from unresolved V genes, and the rest has no known cause. The V and J calls and clone size were taken over from that table, and D and trimming were inferred from the DNA. The sample profile shows more than 300,000 clones; roughly 90% of them were found once. 0.83% of the sample belongs to the ten largest clones.

The specimen sequenced was PBMCs. This sequence was found in a woman between 18 and 30 years old in good health and CMV-seronegative. The rearranged chain carries TRBV6-5 and TRBJ2-1; the junction holds 9 bases that match TRBD2. The CDR3 loop reads CASSFGTSHMNEQFF. The nucleotides read TGTGCCAGCAGTTTCGGGACTAGCCACATGAATGAGCAGTTCTTC.